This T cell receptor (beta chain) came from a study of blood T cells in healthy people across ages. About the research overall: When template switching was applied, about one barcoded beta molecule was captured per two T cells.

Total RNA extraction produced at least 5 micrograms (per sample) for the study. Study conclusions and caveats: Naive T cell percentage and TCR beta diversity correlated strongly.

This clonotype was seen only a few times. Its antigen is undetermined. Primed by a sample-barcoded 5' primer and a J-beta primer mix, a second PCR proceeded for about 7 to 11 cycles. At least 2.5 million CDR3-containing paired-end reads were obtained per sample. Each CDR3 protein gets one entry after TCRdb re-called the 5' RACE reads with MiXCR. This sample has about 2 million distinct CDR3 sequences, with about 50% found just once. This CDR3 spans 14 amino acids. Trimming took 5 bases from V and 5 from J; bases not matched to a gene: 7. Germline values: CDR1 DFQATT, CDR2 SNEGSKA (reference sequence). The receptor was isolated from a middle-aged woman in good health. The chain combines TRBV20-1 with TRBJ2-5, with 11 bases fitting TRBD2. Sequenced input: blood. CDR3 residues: CSAFSGGATETQYF. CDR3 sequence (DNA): TGCAGTGCTTTTAGCGGGGGGGCCACGGAGACCCAGTACTTC.